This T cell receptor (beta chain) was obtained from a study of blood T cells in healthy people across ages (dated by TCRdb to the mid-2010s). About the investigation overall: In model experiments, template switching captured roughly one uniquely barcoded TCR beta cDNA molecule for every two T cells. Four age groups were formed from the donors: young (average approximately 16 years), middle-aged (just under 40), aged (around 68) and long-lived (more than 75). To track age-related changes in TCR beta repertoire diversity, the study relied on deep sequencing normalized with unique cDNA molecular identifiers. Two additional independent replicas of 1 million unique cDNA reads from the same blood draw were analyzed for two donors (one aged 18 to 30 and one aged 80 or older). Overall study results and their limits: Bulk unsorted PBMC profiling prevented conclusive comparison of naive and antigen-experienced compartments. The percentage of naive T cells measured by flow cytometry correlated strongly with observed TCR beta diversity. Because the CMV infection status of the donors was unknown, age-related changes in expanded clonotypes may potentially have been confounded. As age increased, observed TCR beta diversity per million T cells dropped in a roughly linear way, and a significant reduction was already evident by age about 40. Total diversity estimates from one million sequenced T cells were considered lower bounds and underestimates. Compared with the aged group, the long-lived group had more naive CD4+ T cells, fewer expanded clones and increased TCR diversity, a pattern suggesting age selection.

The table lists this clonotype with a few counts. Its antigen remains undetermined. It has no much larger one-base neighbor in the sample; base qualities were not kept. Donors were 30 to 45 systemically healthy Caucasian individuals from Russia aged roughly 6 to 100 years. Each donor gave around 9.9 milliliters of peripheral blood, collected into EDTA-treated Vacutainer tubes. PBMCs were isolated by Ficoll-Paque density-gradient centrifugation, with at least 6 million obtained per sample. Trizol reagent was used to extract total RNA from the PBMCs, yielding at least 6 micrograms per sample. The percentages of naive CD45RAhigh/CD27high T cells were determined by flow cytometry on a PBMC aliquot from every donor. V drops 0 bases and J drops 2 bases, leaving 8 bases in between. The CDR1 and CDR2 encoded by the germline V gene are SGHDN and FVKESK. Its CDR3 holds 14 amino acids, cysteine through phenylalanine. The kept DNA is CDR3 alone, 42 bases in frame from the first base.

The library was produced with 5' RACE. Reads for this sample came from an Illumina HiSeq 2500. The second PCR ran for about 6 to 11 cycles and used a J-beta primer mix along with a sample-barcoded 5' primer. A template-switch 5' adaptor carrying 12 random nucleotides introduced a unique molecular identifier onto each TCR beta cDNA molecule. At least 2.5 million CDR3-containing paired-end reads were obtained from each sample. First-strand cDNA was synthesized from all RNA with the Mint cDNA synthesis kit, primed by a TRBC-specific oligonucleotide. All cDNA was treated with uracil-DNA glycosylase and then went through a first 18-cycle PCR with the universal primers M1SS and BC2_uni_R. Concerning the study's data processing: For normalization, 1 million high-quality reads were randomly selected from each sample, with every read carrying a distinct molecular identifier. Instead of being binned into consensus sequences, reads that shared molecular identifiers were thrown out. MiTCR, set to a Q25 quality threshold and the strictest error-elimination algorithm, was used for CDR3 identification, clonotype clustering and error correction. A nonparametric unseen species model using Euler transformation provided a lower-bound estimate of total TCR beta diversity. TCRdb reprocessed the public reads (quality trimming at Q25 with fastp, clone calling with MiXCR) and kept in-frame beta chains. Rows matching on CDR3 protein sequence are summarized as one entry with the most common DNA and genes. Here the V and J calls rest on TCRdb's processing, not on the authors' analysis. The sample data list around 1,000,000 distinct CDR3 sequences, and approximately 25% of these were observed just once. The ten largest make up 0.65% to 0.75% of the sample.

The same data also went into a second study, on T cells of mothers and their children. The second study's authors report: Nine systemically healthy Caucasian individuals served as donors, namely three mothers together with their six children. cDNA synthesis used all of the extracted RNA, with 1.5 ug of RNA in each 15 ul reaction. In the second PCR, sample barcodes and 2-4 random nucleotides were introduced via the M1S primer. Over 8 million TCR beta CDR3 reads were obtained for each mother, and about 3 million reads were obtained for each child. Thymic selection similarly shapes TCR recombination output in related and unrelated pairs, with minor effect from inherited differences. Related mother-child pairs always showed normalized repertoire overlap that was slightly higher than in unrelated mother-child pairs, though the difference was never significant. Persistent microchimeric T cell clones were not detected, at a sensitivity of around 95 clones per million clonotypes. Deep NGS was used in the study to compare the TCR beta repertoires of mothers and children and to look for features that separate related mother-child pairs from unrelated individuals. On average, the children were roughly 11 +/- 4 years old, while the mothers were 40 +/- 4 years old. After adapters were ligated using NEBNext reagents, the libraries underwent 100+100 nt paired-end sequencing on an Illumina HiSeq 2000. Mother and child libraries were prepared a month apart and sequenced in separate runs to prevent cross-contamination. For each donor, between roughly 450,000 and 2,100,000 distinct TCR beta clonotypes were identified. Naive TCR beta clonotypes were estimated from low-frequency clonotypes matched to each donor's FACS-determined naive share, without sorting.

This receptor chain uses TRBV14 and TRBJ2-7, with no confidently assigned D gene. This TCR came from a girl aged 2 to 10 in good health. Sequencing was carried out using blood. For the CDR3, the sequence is CASSQESRPYEQYF. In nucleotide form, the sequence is TGTGCCAGCAGCCAAGAGTCACGACCCTACGAGCAGTACTTC.